The 16 T cell receptor beta chains below all came from one sample that was sequenced in a study of Ad26.COV2.S vaccination and SARS-CoV-2 variants. Only in-frame clones appear in the TCRdb table, and some are missing; sequencing was by immunoSEQ multiplex PCR. Here the sample spans hundreds of thousands of clones, around 90% being singletons. Treatment described: roughly 20 received Ad26.COV2.S at low or high dose, single or two shots; 5 received placebo; per-sample allocation not given. The study sampled participants on day 63 after the first vaccine or placebo injection. The sample was peripheral blood, taken in a trial of Ad26.COV2.S vaccine versus placebo. All receptors derive from a person aged 18-65 years who received the Ad26.COV2.S COVID-19 vaccine or a placebo.

This chain connects TRBV9 to TRBJ2-1, with a tentative D call TRBD1 (6 bases). Germline V gives CDR1 SGDLS, CDR2 YYNGEE. The V gene lost 0 bases and the J gene lost 3 bases, with 10 bases spanning the gap. This CDR3 has 15 residues. The DNA of the CDR3 is TGTGCCAGCAGCGTAGACCAAGGGGGCTACAATGAGCAGTTCTTC. Protein sequence: CASSVDQGGYNEQFF.

The CDR3 loop reads CASSLGTSGYNEQFF. The CDR3 DNA reads as TGTGCCAGCAGCCTCGGGACTAGCGGGTACAATGAGCAGTTCTTC. V and J are TRBV3-1 (or the pseudogene TRBV3-2) and TRBJ2-1; 12 bases line up with TRBD2. The ends lost 4 bases at V and 4 bases at J; junction bases unmatched: 2. CDR1 LGHDT and CDR2 YNNKEL come from the germline V gene (reference sequence). The CDR3 covers 15 residues.

V gene TRBV5-1 combines with J gene TRBJ2-1; tentative D call: TRBD2 (5 bases). Germline V lookup: CDR1 SGHRS, CDR2 YFSETQ. V gave up 0 bases and J gave up 0 bases, with 10 bases separating them. The CDR3 contains 16 residues. The DNA of the CDR3 is TGCGCCAGCAGCTTGGTTCCGGGGATCTCCTACAATGAGCAGTTCTTC. This gives the protein CASSLVPGISYNEQFF. The variable domain in full, completed from reference TRBV5-1 and TRBJ2-1, reads KAGVTQTPRYLIKTRGQQVTLSCSPISGHRSVSWYQQTPGQGLQFLFEYFSETQRNKGNFPGRFSGRQFSNSRSEMNVSTLELGDSALYLCASSLVPGISYNEQFFGPGTRLTVL.

V is TRBV14 and J is TRBJ2-7, with 7 bases matching TRBD1. Germline CDR1 and CDR2: SGHDN and FVKESK. V was pared by 9 bases and J by 2 bases, with 10 bases of the junction left unmatched. CDR3 length: 14 residues. CDR3 protein: CARKTGISTYEQYF. The CDR3 bases are TGTGCCAGAAAGACAGGGATATCTACCTACGAGCAGTACTTC.

This clone was picked up one time. J is TRBJ2-7 and V is TRBV6-2 or TRBV6-3; 9 nucleotides align to TRBD1. CDR3 length: 13 residues. With V trimmed by 6 bases and J by 3 bases, 3 bases remained unmatched. Germline CDR1 and CDR2: MNHEY and SVGEGT. CDR3 sequence: CASSRDRVYEQYF. Here the CDR3 DNA reads TGTGCCAGCAGCAGGGACAGGGTCTACGAGCAGTACTTC.

The V call is TRBV19, the J call TRBJ2-1; D may be TRBD2 (5 bases). V dropped 6 bases and J dropped 4 bases, with 13 bases sitting between them. CDR3 length: 14 residues. Germline CDR1 is LNHDA and CDR2 is SQIVND (reference sequence). CDR3: CASRDSLIYNEQFF. The CDR3 DNA reads TGTGCCAGTAGGGACTCATTAATTTACAATGAGCAGTTCTTC.

The rearrangement uses TRBV27 and TRBJ2-2, with TRBD1 matching 7 bases. There are 16 residues in the CDR3. Trimming cost V 5 bases and J 2 bases; bases outside gene matches: 8. Per the germline V gene, CDR1 is MNHEY and CDR2 is SMNVEV (reference sequence). CDR3 region: CASSPTGERNTGELFF. The CDR3 bases are TGTGCCAGCAGTCCTACAGGGGAACGTAACACCGGGGAGCTGTTTTTT.

This chain uses TRBV2 with TRBJ2-1; TRBD2 matches at 8 bases. The CDR3 contains 13 residues. CDR1 and CDR2 (germline): SNHLY, FYNNEI. After removal of 6 bases from V and 8 bases from J, the junction contained 6 bases not matched to a gene. In DNA, the CDR3 is TGTGCCAGCAGGGGGACTAGGGTCGATGAGCAGTTCTTC. Amino acids: CASRGTRVDEQFF.

The V call is TRBV27, the J call TRBJ2-3; D might be TRBD2 (6 bases). This CDR3 is built from 13 residues. Trimming shortened V by 6 bases and J by 7 bases, and 14 bases separated the two germline ends. CDR1 MNHEY and CDR2 SMNVEV come from the germline V gene (reference sequence). For the CDR3, the DNA is TGTGCCAGCAGCAATATAGCGGAGTATACGCAGTATTTT. It specifies CASSNIAEYTQYF.

V and J are TRBV6-1 and TRBJ2-3; D is perhaps TRBD1 (5 bases). Per the germline V gene, CDR1 is MNHNS and CDR2 is SASEGT. Trimming pared 3 bases from V and 0 bases from J, leaving 13 bases between. The CDR3 has 16 residues. The DNA of the CDR3 is TGTGCCAGCAGTGAGTATAGGGGATGGAGCACAGATACGCAGTATTTT. As protein: CASSEYRGWSTDTQYF.

The chain employs TRBV4-1 and TRBJ1-2, with D maybe TRBD1 (6 bases). This CDR3 has 13 amino acids. V was clipped by 4 bases and J by 4 bases, with 10 bases between them. The V gene's germline CDR1 is MGHRA and CDR2 YSYEKL. CDR3 amino acids: CASSPQGGYGYTF. The CDR3 coding sequence is TGCGCCAGCAGCCCCCAAGGGGGCTATGGCTACACCTTC.

The chain combines TRBV20-1 with TRBJ2-1; D unclear. V lost 2 bases and J lost 6, with 5 bases in between. The CDR3 has 11 residues. Germline CDR1 DFQATT, CDR2 SNEGSKA (reference sequence). CDR3: CSARTSNEQFF. As DNA, the CDR3 is TGCAGTGCTAGAACCAGCAATGAGCAGTTCTTC.

The V and J genes are TRBV5-4 and TRBJ2-7, with 7 bases identical to TRBD1. J gave up 0 bases and V 4 bases, and 10 bases lay outside the gene matches. Looked up from germline, CDR1 is SGHNT and CDR2 is YYREEE (reference sequence). The CDR3 is 16 residues long. The CDR3 DNA reads TGTGCCAGCAGCCATAGCCGGGACAGAAGCTCCTACGAGCAGTACTTC. This translates into CASSHSRDRSSYEQYF.

The gene calls are TRBV27 and TRBJ2-3; 8 bases align to TRBD2. Germline lookup yields CDR1 MNHEY and CDR2 SMNVEV (reference sequence). The CDR3 loop spans 16 amino acids. With 4 bases clipped from V and 6 bases from J, the junction kept 12 bases outside the gene matches. The CDR3 is CASSSRGGSYADTQYF. The CDR3 nucleotides read TGTGCCAGCAGTTCCCGCGGGGGGAGCTACGCGGATACGCAGTATTTT.

This sequence joins TRBV6-2 or TRBV6-3 and TRBJ1-5; the D is unclear. Per germline, CDR1 MNHEY and CDR2 SVGEGT. The V end was cut by 4 bases, the J end by 3 bases, with 7 bases between. The CDR3 covers 13 residues. CDR3 sequence: CASSSKPNQPQHF. DNA for the CDR3: TGTGCCAGCAGTTCCAAACCCAATCAGCCCCAGCATTTT.

The chain is built from TRBV2 and TRBJ1-1; 7 bases map to TRBD1. The CDR3 runs to 13 residues. Germline lookup yields CDR1 SNHLY and CDR2 FYNNEI. V lost 7 bases and J lost 4; bases outside the gene matches: 6. In nucleotides, the CDR3 is TGTGCCAGCAACGTCCAGGGGGGCACTGAAGCTTTCTTT. As protein: CASNVQGGTEAFF.